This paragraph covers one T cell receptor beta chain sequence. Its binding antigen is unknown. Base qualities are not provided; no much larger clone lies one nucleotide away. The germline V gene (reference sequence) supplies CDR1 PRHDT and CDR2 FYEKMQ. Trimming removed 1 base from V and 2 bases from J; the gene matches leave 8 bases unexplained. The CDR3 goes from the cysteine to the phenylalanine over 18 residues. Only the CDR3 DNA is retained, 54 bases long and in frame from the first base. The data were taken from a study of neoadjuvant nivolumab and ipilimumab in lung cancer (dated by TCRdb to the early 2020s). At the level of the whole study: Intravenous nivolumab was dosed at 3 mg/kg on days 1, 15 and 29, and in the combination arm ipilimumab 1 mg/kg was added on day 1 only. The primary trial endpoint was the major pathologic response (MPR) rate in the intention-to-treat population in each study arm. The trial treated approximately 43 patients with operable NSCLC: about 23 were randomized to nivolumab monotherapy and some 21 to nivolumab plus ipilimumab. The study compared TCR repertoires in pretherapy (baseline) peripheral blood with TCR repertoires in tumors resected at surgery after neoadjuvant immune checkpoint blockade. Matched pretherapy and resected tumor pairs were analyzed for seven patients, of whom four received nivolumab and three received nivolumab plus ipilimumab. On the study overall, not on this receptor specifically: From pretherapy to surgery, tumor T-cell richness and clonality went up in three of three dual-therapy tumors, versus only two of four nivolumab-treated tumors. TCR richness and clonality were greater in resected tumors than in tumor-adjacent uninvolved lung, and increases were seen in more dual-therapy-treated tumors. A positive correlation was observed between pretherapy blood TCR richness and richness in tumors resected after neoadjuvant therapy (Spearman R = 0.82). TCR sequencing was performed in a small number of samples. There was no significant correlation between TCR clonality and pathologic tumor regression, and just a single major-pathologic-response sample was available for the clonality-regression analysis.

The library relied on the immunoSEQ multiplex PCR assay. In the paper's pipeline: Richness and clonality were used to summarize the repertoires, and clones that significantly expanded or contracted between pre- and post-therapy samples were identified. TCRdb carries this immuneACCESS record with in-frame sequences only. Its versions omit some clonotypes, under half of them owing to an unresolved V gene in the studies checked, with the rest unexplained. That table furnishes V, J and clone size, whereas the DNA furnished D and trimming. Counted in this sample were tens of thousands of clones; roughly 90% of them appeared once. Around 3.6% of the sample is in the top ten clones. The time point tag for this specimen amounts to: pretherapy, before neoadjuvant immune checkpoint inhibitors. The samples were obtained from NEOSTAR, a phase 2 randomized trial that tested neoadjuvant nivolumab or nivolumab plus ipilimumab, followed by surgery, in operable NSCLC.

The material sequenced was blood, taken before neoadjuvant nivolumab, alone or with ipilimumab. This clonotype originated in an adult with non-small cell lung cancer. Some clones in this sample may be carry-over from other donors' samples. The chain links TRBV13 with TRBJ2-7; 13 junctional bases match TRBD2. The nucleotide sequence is TGTGCCAGCAGCTTAGTAGGACTAGCGGGAGCTCCCCCCTACGAGCAGTACTTC. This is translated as CASSLVGLAGAPPYEQYF.